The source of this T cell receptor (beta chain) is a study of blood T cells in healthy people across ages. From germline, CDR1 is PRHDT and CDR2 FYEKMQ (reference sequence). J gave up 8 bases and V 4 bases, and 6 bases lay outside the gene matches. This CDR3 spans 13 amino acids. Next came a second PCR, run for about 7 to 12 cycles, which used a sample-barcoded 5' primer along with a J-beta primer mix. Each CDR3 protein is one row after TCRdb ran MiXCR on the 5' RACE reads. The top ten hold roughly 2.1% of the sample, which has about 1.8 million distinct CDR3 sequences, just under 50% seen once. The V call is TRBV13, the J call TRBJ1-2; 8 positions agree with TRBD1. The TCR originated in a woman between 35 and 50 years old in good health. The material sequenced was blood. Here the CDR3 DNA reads TGTGCCAGCAGCTCCAGGGGGCTAGAAGGCTACACCTTC. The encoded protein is CASSSRGLEGYTF.